This TCR delta chain appears in the sequencing data of a study of gamma-delta chains in newborns, infants, children. Across the whole study: Microbial exposure reportedly drives polyclonal innate γδ T cell expansion after birth.

Only a few counts were recorded for this clone. The TCRdb protein comes from a much larger clone and disagrees with this DNA's translation at residue 13, likely due to a read error; the protein given here is derived from the DNA. Deletions cut 5 bases from V and 11 bases from J, with 29 bases between. CDR1 and CDR2 (germline): GEAIGNYY, EKD. The CDR3 contains 17 residues. TCRdb fed the reads to CATT. The sample consists of some 4,300 delta-chain clones, more than 3% of them appearing once. The sequenced material came from blood. The chain is built from TRDV2 and TRDJ2; D not certain. This receptor was obtained from a child who was a newborn, infant or young child, either healthy, febrile or measles-vaccinated (not recorded which). CDR3 coding DNA: TGTGCCTGTGTTCGGGCCTCCCTAGAGAAACGCGTTAGGCAACTCTTCTTT. Its translation is CACVRASLEKRVRQLFF.